The 17 T cell receptor beta chains below all came from one sample that was sequenced in a study of T cells in Graves' hyperthyroidism and ophthalmopathy. RNA transcripts served as the template for amplifying TCR beta CDR3 regions. During a first-round RT-PCR of the TCR CDR3, the HTBI primer set was used. Each CDR3 protein gets one entry after TCRdb re-called the multiplex PCR reads with MiXCR. The sample contains about 350,000 distinct CDR3 sequences, approximately 15% of which appear only once. The source material was blood. Receptors originate from a woman aged 25-40 years with Graves' hyperthyroidism.

The chain links TRBV18 to TRBJ1-1; D is perhaps TRBD1 (6 bases). From germline, CDR1 is KGHSH and CDR2 LQKENI. Trimming left V 3 bases short and J 7 bases short, with 12 bases between. CDR3 length: 13 amino acids. As DNA, the CDR3 is TGTGCCAGCTCACCTTCCCTGGACAGTGAAGCTTTCTTT. Protein product: CASSPSLDSEAFF.

Only a few counts were recorded for this clonotype. The V call is TRBV20-1, the J call TRBJ1-4; D might be TRBD1 (5 bases). This CDR3 is 15 amino acids long. Germline V gives CDR1 DFQATT, CDR2 SNEGSKA (reference sequence). The V end lost 2 bases, the J end lost 4 bases, and 14 bases lay between the germline ends. CDR3 bases: TGCAGTGCTAGAAAGGGTGGGGCCTATAATGAAAAACTGTTTTTT. Translated: CSARKGGAYNEKLFF.

The J gene is TRBJ2-1, the V gene TRBV25-1; 7 bases map to TRBD1. The junction had 8 bases not matched to a gene; V was cut back by 8 bases and J by 4 bases. From germline, CDR1 is MGHDK and CDR2 SYGVNS. CDR3 length: 14 amino acids. Here the CDR3 reads CASRNRGQYNEQFF. CDR3 in DNA: TGTGCCAGCCGAAACAGGGGCCAATACAATGAGCAGTTCTTC.

The CDR3 sequence: CASSGSQGSSYEQYF. The CDR3 DNA reads TGTGCCAGCTCAGGCTCACAGGGCTCCTCCTACGAGCAGTACTTC. This sequence joins TRBV18 and TRBJ2-7; D is perhaps TRBD1 (6 bases). Per the germline V gene, CDR1 is KGHSH and CDR2 is LQKENI. V lost 5 bases, J lost 0 bases, and 14 bases lay in between. CDR3 length: 15 residues. Supplemented by reference TRBV18 and TRBJ2-7, the full variable domain reads NAGVMQNPRHLVRRRGQEARLRCSPMKGHSHVYWYRQLPEEGLKFMVYLQKENIIDESGMPKERFSAEFPKEGPSILRIQQVVRGDSAAYFCASSGSQGSSYEQYFGPGTRLTVT.

This clonotype was observed many times. The V call is TRBV28, the J call TRBJ2-1, with D unresolved. The germline V and J ends were trimmed by 6 bases and 0 bases, with 6 bases remaining between them. Germline V gene lookup returns CDR1 MDHEN and CDR2 SYDVKM. This CDR3 comprises 13 residues. The CDR3 DNA follows: TGTGCCAGCAGAGAGAGCTCCTACAATGAGCAGTTCTTC. This encodes CASRESSYNEQFF.

This clonotype was observed a few times. This chain connects TRBV14 to TRBJ2-7; 10 bases match TRBD2. The CDR3 loop spans 17 amino acids. Per germline, CDR1 SGHDN and CDR2 FVKESK. Trimming took 4 bases from V and 7 from J; bases not matched to a gene: 16. CDR3: CASSPGGSGRTGGEQYF. Here the CDR3 DNA reads TGTGCCAGCAGCCCCGGAGGTAGCGGGAGGACGGGGGGAGAGCAGTACTTC.

The V gene is TRBV18, the J gene TRBJ1-3; maybe TRBD1 (6 bases). V gave up 4 bases and J gave up 0 bases, with 13 bases separating them. Germline lookup yields CDR1 KGHSH and CDR2 LQKENI. The CDR3 contains 16 residues. For the CDR3, the DNA is TGTGCCAGCTCACTGCCGGGACAACTCTCTGGAAACACCATATATTTT. Protein sequence: CASSLPGQLSGNTIYF. Drawing the rest from reference TRBV18 and TRBJ1-3, the complete variable domain is NAGVMQNPRHLVRRRGQEARLRCSPMKGHSHVYWYRQLPEEGLKFMVYLQKENIIDESGMPKERFSAEFPKEGPSILRIQQVVRGDSAAYFCASSLPGQLSGNTIYFGEGSWLTVV.

This clonotype was detected a few times. The chain employs TRBV4-3 and TRBJ1-2, with D perhaps TRBD1 (5 bases). The CDR3 extends over 15 amino acids. From germline, CDR1 is LGHNA and CDR2 YSLEER. Trimming took 4 bases from V and 3 from J, leaving 15 bases between them. The CDR3 spells CASSPGDAGDYGYTF. CDR3 bases: TGCGCCAGCAGCCCGGGGGATGCGGGGGACTATGGCTACACCTTC.

This clonotype was observed a few times. This chain joins TRBV12-3 or TRBV12-4 and TRBJ2-3; possibly TRBD1 or TRBD2 for D (6 bases each). CDR3 length: 15 amino acids. V was shortened by 1 base and J by 6 bases, with 14 bases between the two germline ends. The chain's CDR3 is CASSLDREVGDTQYF. CDR3 nucleotide sequence: TGTGCCAGCAGTTTAGACAGGGAGGTGGGGGATACGCAGTATTTT.

This clonotype was found a few times. The genes are TRBV28 and TRBJ2-5; no clear D gene. The CDR3 length is 14 residues. Germline V CDR1 and CDR2: MDHEN, SYDVKM. The germline V and J ends were trimmed by 3 bases and 5 bases, with 13 bases remaining between them. This CDR3 is CASSFGPPGETQYF. CDR3 sequence (DNA): TGTGCCAGCAGTTTCGGGCCCCCTGGGGAGACCCAGTACTTC.

This clonotype showed up many times. CDR3 sequence: CASSLVGTQETQYF. The DNA of the CDR3 is TGTGCCAGCAGTTTAGTGGGAACCCAAGAGACCCAGTACTTC. J is TRBJ2-5 and V is TRBV28; D is unresolved. Per the germline V gene, CDR1 is MDHEN and CDR2 is SYDVKM. V gave up 2 bases and J gave up 1 base, with 8 bases separating them. The CDR3 is 14 residues long. Together with reference TRBV28 and TRBJ2-5, the CDR3 gives the full variable domain: DVKVTQSSRYLVKRTGEKVFLECVQDMDHENMFWYRQDPGLGLRLIYFSYDVKMKEKGDIPEGYSVSREKKERFSLILESASTNQTSMYLCASSLVGTQETQYFGPGTRLLVL.

V usage is TRBV28 and J usage is TRBJ2-7; TRBD2 aligns across 8 bases. Germline CDR1 reads MDHEN; CDR2 reads SYDVKM. V was clipped by 6 bases and J by 3 bases; unmatched bases: 4. The CDR3 length is 13 residues. The CDR3: CASRDSGVYEQYF. The CDR3 region has the DNA TGTGCCAGCAGAGATAGCGGGGTCTACGAGCAGTACTTC.

This clonotype appeared a few times. The V gene is TRBV2, the J gene TRBJ2-3; 8 positions match TRBD2. Trimming removed 1 base from V and 2 bases from J; junction bases left unmatched: 11. Germline CDR1 SNHLY, CDR2 FYNNEI. The CDR3 totals 18 residues. The CDR3 sequence is CASSEDRRPSGSTDTQYF. CDR3 nucleotides: TGTGCCAGCAGTGAAGACCGGAGGCCTAGCGGGTCCACAGATACGCAGTATTTT.

The chain couples TRBV11-3 to TRBJ2-1; 13 nucleotides agree with TRBD2. The V and J ends lost 3 bases and 8 bases, in that order; junction bases with no gene match: 7. Looked up from germline, CDR1 is SGHNT and CDR2 is YENEEA. This CDR3 has 16 amino acids. The CDR3 here is CASSFGLAGASDEQFF. The CDR3 DNA follows: TGTGCCAGCAGCTTCGGACTAGCGGGAGCATCAGATGAGCAGTTCTTC.

In the case of this clonotype: Sequence at one end of the junction differs from germline and may be a read error. This sequence joins TRBV25-1 and TRBJ1-4; 9 bases fit TRBD1. Germline loops: CDR1 MGHDK, CDR2 SYGVNS. The CDR3 sequence is 14 residues long. The CDR3 spells CACSEQGAYEKLFF. In DNA form, the CDR3 reads TGTGCCTGCAGTGAACAGGGGGCGTATGAAAAACTGTTTTTT.

This chain uses TRBV12-3 or TRBV12-4 with TRBJ2-1; 12 nucleotides align to TRBD2. Trimming took 6 bases from V and 5 from J; bases not matched to a gene: 8. CDR3 length: 16 amino acids. The CDR3 region is CASRTTGTSGHNEQFF. The CDR3 DNA follows: TGTGCCAGCAGAACTACCGGGACTAGCGGGCACAATGAGCAGTTCTTC.

This clonotype was seen at least ten times. The V and J genes are TRBV7-9 and TRBJ2-3, with D tentatively TRBD1 or TRBD2 (5 bases each). The CDR3 extends over 17 amino acids. Trimming removed 5 bases at V and 2 bases at J, with 20 bases between. Per the germline V gene, CDR1 is SEHNR and CDR2 is FQNEAQ (reference sequence). CDR3 in DNA: TGTGCCAGCAGCCCCGCCGGGACGGCGGAGACCACAGATACGCAGTATTTT. It translates to CASSPAGTAETTDTQYF. Together with reference TRBV7-9 and TRBJ2-3, the CDR3 gives the full variable domain: DTGVSQNPRHKITKRGQNVTFRCDPISEHNRLYWYRQTLGQGPEFLTYFQNEAQLEKSRLLSDRFSAERPKGSFSTLEIQRTEQGDSAMYLCASSPAGTAETTDTQYFGPGTRLTVL.